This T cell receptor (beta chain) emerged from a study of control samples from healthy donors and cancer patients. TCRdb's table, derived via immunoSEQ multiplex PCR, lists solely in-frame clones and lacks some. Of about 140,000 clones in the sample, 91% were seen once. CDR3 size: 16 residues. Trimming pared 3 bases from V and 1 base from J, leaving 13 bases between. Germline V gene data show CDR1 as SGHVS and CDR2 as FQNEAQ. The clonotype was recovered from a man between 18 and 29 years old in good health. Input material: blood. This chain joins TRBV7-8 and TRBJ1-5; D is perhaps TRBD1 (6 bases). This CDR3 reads CASSLLWTASNQPQHF. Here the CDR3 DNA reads TGTGCCAGCAGCTTGCTCTGGACAGCCAGCAATCAGCCCCAGCATTTT.